This T cell receptor (beta chain) was captured in a study of T cells in Graves' hyperthyroidism and ophthalmopathy. A few counts support this clonotype. Germline CDR1 reads DFQATT; CDR2 reads SNEGSKA (reference sequence). V was clipped by 8 bases and J by 1 base; unmatched bases: 4. This CDR3 region has 12 residues. Amplified TCR beta CDR3 regions came from RNA transcripts. HTBI primers were the set used in a first-round RT-PCR of the TCR CDR3. TCRdb ran MiXCR on the multiplex PCR reads and lists one entry per CDR3 protein. The repertoire holds fewer than 600,000 distinct CDR3 sequences, with approximately 14% as singletons.

The chain is built from TRBV20-1 and TRBJ2-5; 7 bases agree with TRBD2. The source is a woman aged 18 to 35 with Graves' hyperthyroidism. Sequences were obtained from blood. Here the CDR3 reads CSSSGTQETQYF. CDR3 DNA sequence: TGCAGTTCGAGCGGGACCCAAGAGACCCAGTACTTC.